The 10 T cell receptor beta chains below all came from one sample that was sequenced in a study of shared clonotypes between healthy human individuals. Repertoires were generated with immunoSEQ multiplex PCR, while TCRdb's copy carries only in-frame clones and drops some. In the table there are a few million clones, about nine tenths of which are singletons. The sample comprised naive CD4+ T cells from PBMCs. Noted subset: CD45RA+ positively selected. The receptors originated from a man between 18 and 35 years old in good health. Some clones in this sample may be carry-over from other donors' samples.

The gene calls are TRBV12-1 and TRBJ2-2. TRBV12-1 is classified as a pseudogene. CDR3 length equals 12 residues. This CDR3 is CASSFPTGELFF. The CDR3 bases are TGTGCCAGCAGCTTCCCCACCGGGGAGCTGTTTTTT.

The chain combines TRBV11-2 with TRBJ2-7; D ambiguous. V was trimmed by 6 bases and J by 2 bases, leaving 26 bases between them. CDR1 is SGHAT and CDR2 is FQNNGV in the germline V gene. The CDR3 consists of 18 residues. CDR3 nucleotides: TGTGCCAGCAGTTTATACGGCAGGCGCACCTTTCAAGCCTACGAGCAGTACTTC. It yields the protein CASSLYGRRTFQAYEQYF. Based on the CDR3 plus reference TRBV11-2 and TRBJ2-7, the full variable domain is EAGVAQSPRYKIIEKRQSVAFWCNPISGHATLYWYQQILGQGPKLLIQFQNNGVVDDSQLPKDRFSAERLKGVDSTLKIQPAKLEDSAVYLCASSLYGRRTFQAYEQYFGPGTRLTVT.

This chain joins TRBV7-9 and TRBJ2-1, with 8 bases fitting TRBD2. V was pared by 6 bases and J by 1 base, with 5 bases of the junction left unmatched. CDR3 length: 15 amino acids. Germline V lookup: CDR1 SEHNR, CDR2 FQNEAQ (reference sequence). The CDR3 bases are TGTGCCAGCAGTCAAGCGGGAGTGTCCTACAATGAGCAGTTCTTC. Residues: CASSQAGVSYNEQFF.

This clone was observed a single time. The DNA of the CDR3 is TGTGCCAGCAGCTTAGTGAGGACGGAAACCTACGAGCAGTACTTC. Protein product: CASSLVRTETYEQYF. V gene TRBV7-2 combines with J gene TRBJ2-7, with no clear D. CDR3 length equals 15 residues. Between the trimmed V and J ends, which lost 1 base and 2 bases, there was a span of 12 bases. Germline values: CDR1 SGHTA, CDR2 FQGNSA.

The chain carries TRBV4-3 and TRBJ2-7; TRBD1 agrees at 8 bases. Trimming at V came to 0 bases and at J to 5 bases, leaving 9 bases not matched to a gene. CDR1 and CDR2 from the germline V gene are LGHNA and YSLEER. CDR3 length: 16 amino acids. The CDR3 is CASSQDIDRGPDEQYF. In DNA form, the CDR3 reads TGCGCCAGCAGCCAAGATATAGACAGGGGTCCGGACGAGCAGTACTTC.

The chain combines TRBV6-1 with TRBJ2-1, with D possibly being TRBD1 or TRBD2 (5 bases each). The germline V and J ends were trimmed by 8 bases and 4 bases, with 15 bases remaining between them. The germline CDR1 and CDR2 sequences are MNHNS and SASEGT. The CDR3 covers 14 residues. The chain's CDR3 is CASSSGTEYNEQFF. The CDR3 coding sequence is TGTGCCAGCTCCTCCGGGACGGAGTACAATGAGCAGTTCTTC.

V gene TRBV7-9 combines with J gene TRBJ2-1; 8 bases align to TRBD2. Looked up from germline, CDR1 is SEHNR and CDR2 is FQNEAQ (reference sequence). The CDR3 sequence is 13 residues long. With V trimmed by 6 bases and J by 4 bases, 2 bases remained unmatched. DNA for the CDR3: TGTGCCAGCAGGACTAGCGTATACAATGAGCAGTTCTTC. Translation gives CASRTSVYNEQFF.

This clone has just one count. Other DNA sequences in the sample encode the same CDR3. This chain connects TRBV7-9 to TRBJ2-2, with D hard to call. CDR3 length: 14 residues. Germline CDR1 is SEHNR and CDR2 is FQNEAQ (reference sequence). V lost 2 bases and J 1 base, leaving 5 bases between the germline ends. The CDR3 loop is CASSLTQNTGELFF. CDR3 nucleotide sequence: TGTGCCAGCAGCTTAACACAGAACACCGGGGAGCTGTTTTTT.

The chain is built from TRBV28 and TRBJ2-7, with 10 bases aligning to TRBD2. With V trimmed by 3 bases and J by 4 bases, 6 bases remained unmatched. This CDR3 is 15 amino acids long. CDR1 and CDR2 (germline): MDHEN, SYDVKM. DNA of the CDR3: TGTGCCAGCAGTTTCGCGGGGACTAGCGCGTACGAGCAGTACTTC. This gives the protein CASSFAGTSAYEQYF.

The CDR3 coding sequence is TGTGCCAGTGCAAGACTAGCGGACGGGAATGAGCAGTTCTTC. It specifies CASARLADGNEQFF. The chain combines TRBV2 with TRBJ2-1, with 9 bases fitting TRBD2. The CDR3 runs to 14 residues. The V segment lost 9 bases and the J segment 7 bases; nucleotides outside the gene matches: 10. Germline CDR1 and CDR2: SNHLY and FYNNEI.